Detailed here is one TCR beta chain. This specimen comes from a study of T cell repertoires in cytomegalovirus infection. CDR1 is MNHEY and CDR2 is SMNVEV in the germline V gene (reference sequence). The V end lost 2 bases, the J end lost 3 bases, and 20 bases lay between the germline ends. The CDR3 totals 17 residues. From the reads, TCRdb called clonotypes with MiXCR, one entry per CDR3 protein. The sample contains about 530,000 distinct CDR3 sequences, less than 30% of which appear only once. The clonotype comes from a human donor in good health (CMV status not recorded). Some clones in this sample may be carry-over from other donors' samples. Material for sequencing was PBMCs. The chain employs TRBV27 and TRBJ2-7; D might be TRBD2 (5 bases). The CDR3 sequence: CASSLAYEGGPDYEQYF. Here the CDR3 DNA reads TGTGCCAGCAGTTTAGCGTACGAAGGCGGGCCAGACTACGAGCAGTACTTC.